This TCR beta chain was captured by sequencing in a study of cytomegalovirus exposure and HLA in healthy donors. Study-wide points: Versus the approximately 720-donor mean, an Asian-associated ancestry cluster reportedly showed fewer N-insertions in a later analysis.

The CDR3 runs to 13 residues. CDR1 is MNHEY, CDR2 SMNVEV, per germline (reference sequence). Deletions cut 5 bases from V and 2 bases from J, with 10 bases between. Primers: 60 Vbeta forward and 13 Jbeta reverse. Per the study methods: The authors later counted about 80 million unique TCR beta chains, some 11 million of them shared. The table came from immunoSEQ multiplex PCR; TCRdb's copy has only in-frame clones and leaves some out. The V and J calls and the clone size are those of that table, but D and trimming were determined from the DNA. The repertoire holds under 200,000 clones, with roughly four fifths as singletons. As to this clone: The antigen is undetermined.

Despite likely unrecorded immune exposures, the donors were nominally healthy at the time of sampling. This TCR was sampled from a man aged 30 to 39 in good health and CMV-seronegative. Sequencing was carried out using PBMCs. V gene TRBV27 combines with J gene TRBJ2-7; D perhaps matches TRBD2 (7 bases). The CDR3 here is CASSTGRAYEQYF. Here the CDR3 DNA reads TGTGCCAGCAGTACAGGGAGGGCCTACGAGCAGTACTTC.